The 18 T cell receptor beta chains presented below share a single source sample, sequenced in a study of blood T cell repertoires in COVID-19. Generated by immunoSEQ multiplex PCR, the TCRdb table keeps only in-frame clones and is missing some. Of approximately 53,000 clones in the sample, nearly 85% were seen once. The sequencing sample was made of peripheral blood. The receptors were sampled from a man aged 40-49 years with acute or convalescent COVID-19.

V usage is TRBV2 and J usage is TRBJ2-5, with a weak D call TRBD2 (7 bases). V lost 9 bases and J 4 bases, leaving 21 bases between the germline ends. The CDR3 loop spans 15 amino acids. CDR1 and CDR2 (germline): SNHLY, FYNNEI. The CDR3 loop reads CASAASAGAIETQYF. For the CDR3, the DNA is TGTGCCAGTGCCGCCTCGGCGGGGGCCATAGAGACCCAGTACTTC.

CDR3 region: CASSLEVVASTTGVLHEQYF. The CDR3 DNA is TGCGCCAGCAGCTTGGAAGTAGTAGCGAGCACTACGGGAGTACTCCACGAGCAGTACTTC. The chain has TRBV5-1 and TRBJ2-7; TRBD2 is a possible D gene (6 bases). V lost 0 bases, J lost 5 bases, and 30 bases lay in between. The CDR3 runs 20 residues. Per the germline V gene, CDR1 is SGHRS and CDR2 is YFSETQ.

The CDR3 DNA is TGTGCCAGCAAACTAGTCAAGGAGACCCAGTACTTC. It is translated as CASKLVKETQYF. V usage is TRBV6-5 and J usage is TRBJ2-5; weak D call: TRBD2 (5 bases). This CDR3 region has 12 residues. The ends were cut back, 7 bases at V and 5 bases at J, with 11 bases in the middle. Germline lookup yields CDR1 MNHEY and CDR2 SVGAGI.

This rearrangement joins TRBV11-2 to TRBJ2-1; 7 bases agree with TRBD1. The trim removed 5 bases at V and 0 bases at J, leaving 4 bases unmatched. CDR3 length: 15 amino acids. Germline V CDR1 and CDR2: SGHAT, FQNNGV. The CDR3 bases are TGTGCCAGCAGCGGGACAGTCAGCTCCTACAATGAGCAGTTCTTC. Protein product: CASSGTVSSYNEQFF.

The V gene is TRBV27, the J gene TRBJ1-2; D is perhaps TRBD1 (5 bases). V dropped 6 bases and J dropped 8 bases, with 19 bases sitting between them. The CDR3 runs to 14 residues. The V gene's germline CDR1 is MNHEY and CDR2 SMNVEV (reference sequence). In DNA form, the CDR3 reads TGTGCCAGCAGCTCCCGTCGGGGGTCCTTCGGCTACACCTTC. Translating gives CASSSRRGSFGYTF.

The chain recombines TRBV18 with TRBJ1-1, with D possibly TRBD1 on 5 matching bases. V gave up 2 bases and J gave up 4 bases, with 11 bases separating them. The CDR3 contains 14 residues. From germline, CDR1 is KGHSH and CDR2 LQKENI. The CDR3 loop is CASSPSGSGTEAFF. DNA of the CDR3: TGTGCCAGCTCACCATCAGGGTCGGGCACTGAAGCTTTCTTT. Full variable domain (outside the CDR3, taken from reference TRBV18 and TRBJ1-1): NAGVMQNPRHLVRRRGQEARLRCSPMKGHSHVYWYRQLPEEGLKFMVYLQKENIIDESGMPKERFSAEFPKEGPSILRIQQVVRGDSAAYFCASSPSGSGTEAFFGQGTRLTVV.

This chain connects TRBV7-9 to TRBJ2-2, with 7 nucleotides matching TRBD1. The CDR3 loop spans 15 amino acids. V lost 0 bases, J lost 4 bases, and 2 bases stayed unmatched. Germline V gene data show CDR1 as SEHNR and CDR2 as FQNEAQ (reference sequence). CDR3 sequence: CASSLATGFTGELFF. The CDR3 bases are TGTGCCAGCAGCTTAGCGACAGGGTTCACCGGGGAGCTGTTTTTT. Looking up the rest from reference TRBV7-9 and TRBJ2-2 gives the full variable domain: DTGVSQNPRHKITKRGQNVTFRCDPISEHNRLYWYRQTLGQGPEFLTYFQNEAQLEKSRLLSDRFSAERPKGSFSTLEIQRTEQGDSAMYLCASSLATGFTGELFFGEGSRLTVL.

This clone is medium-sized (0.01 to 0.1%) by share. The chain joins TRBV15 to TRBJ2-1; 10 bases match TRBD2. CDR1 is LNHNV and CDR2 is YYDKDF in the germline V gene (reference sequence). The CDR3 runs to 16 residues. V was clipped by 5 bases and J by 1 base; unmatched bases: 5. The CDR3 DNA sequence: TGTGCCACCAGCGCTAGCGGGAGCCGTTCCTACAATGAGCAGTTCTTC. The encoded protein is CATSASGSRSYNEQFF.

The CDR3 DNA follows: TGTGCCAGCAGTGAGAGGGAGGCATATGAAAAACTGTTTTTT. Encoded protein: CASSEREAYEKLFF. V is TRBV6-1 and J is TRBJ1-4; D is unclear. The V and J ends lost 3 bases and 6 bases respectively, with 11 bases between them. Germline CDR1 reads MNHNS; CDR2 reads SASEGT. The CDR3 runs 14 residues.

The chain combines TRBV10-1 with TRBJ2-3; unclear D gene. The CDR3 consists of 14 residues. The germline CDR1 and CDR2 sequences are WNHNN and SYGVQD (reference sequence). Trimming stripped 5 bases from V and 0 bases from J, with 9 bases between. Here the CDR3 reads CASSPRLSTDTQYF. The CDR3 DNA sequence: TGCGCCAGCAGTCCCAGGCTTAGCACAGATACGCAGTATTTT.

This clone was counted once. The chain is built from TRBV6-5 and TRBJ1-5, with 7 bases aligning to TRBD1. J was trimmed by 4 bases and V by 10 bases; bases with no gene match: 4. Germline V gene data show CDR1 as MNHEY and CDR2 as SVGAGI. The CDR3 runs to 12 residues. For the CDR3, the DNA is TGTGCCAATGCACAGGGGAATCAGCCCCAGCATTTT. It specifies CANAQGNQPQHF.

V usage is TRBV18 and J usage is TRBJ2-2; 9 nucleotides align to TRBD1. V lost 0 bases and J lost 2; bases outside the gene matches: 7. This CDR3 spans 18 amino acids. Germline CDR1 reads KGHSH; CDR2 reads LQKENI. The CDR3 reads CASSPPGQGPANTGELFF. For the CDR3, the DNA is TGTGCCAGCTCACCACCGGGACAGGGCCCTGCAAACACCGGGGAGCTGTTTTTT.

The chain combines TRBV27 with TRBJ2-1; D perhaps matches TRBD2 (6 bases). Germline lookup yields CDR1 MNHEY and CDR2 SMNVEV (reference sequence). Trimming removed 2 bases from V and 8 bases from J, with 10 bases in between. CDR3 length: 13 amino acids. CDR3 residues: CASSLQGGDEQFF. The DNA of the CDR3 is TGTGCCAGCAGTTTACAAGGAGGGGATGAGCAGTTCTTC.

The V call is TRBV7-9, the J call TRBJ2-5, with 11 bases aligning to TRBD1. The V and J ends lost 1 base and 5 bases, in that order; junction bases with no gene match: 3. The germline V gene encodes CDR1 SEHNR and CDR2 FQNEAQ (reference sequence). CDR3 length equals 15 residues. The CDR3 spells CASSLGTGGGETQYF. Written as DNA, the CDR3 is TGTGCCAGCAGCTTAGGGACAGGGGGCGGTGAGACCCAGTACTTC.

The chain is built from TRBV4-1 and TRBJ2-5, with TRBD1 matching over 8 bases. Germline lookup yields CDR1 MGHRA and CDR2 YSYEKL. V shed 1 base and J 3 bases; nucleotides not matched to a gene: 10. This CDR3 has 17 amino acids. CDR3 in DNA: TGCGCCAGCAGCCAAGCACAGGGGGGCTTTTTTGAAGAGACCCAGTACTTC. Translating gives CASSQAQGGFFEETQYF.

The J gene is TRBJ1-1, the V gene TRBV11-2; D may be TRBD1 (6 bases). Trimming took 0 bases from V and 6 from J, leaving 14 bases between them. The CDR3 contains 15 residues. Germline values: CDR1 SGHAT, CDR2 FQNNGV. CDR3 sequence: CASSLDRLGAPEAFF. CDR3 DNA sequence: TGTGCCAGCAGCTTAGACCGTCTGGGGGCCCCTGAAGCTTTCTTT. The variable domain in full, completed from reference TRBV11-2 and TRBJ1-1, reads EAGVAQSPRYKIIEKRQSVAFWCNPISGHATLYWYQQILGQGPKLLIQFQNNGVVDDSQLPKDRFSAERLKGVDSTLKIQPAKLEDSAVYLCASSLDRLGAPEAFFGQGTRLTVV.

About this clone: At one end the junction does not follow the germline gene, possibly because of a read error. J is TRBJ1-1 and V is TRBV3-1 (or the pseudogene TRBV3-2), with 8 bases identical to TRBD1. This CDR3 comprises 15 residues. CDR1 is LGHDT and CDR2 is YNNKEL in the germline V gene (reference sequence). CDR3 amino acids: CASSPIQGGVAEAFF. CDR3 in DNA: TGTGCTAGCAGCCCGATACAGGGGGGCGTCGCTGAAGCTTTCTTT.

The chain links TRBV18 to TRBJ1-4, with D uncertain. Germline V gives CDR1 KGHSH, CDR2 LQKENI. The V end lost 0 bases, the J end lost 7 bases, and 9 bases lay between the germline ends. The CDR3 covers 14 residues. The CDR3 region has the DNA TGTGCCAGCTCACCACCCGCAAGGAGTGAAAAACTGTTTTTT. This sequence encodes CASSPPARSEKLFF.